The source of this T cell receptor (beta chain) is a study of T cells expressing NK-cell markers. Germline lookup yields CDR1 SEHNR and CDR2 FQNEAQ (reference sequence). CDR3 length equals 17 residues. UMIs accompanied the 5'RACE template switching by which TCR beta cDNA was made. TCRdb re-called the 5' RACE reads; every CDR3 protein appears as one record, without DNA. This table holds 300,000 to 500,000 distinct CDR3 sequences. The J gene is TRBJ1-1, the V gene TRBV7-9. Sequenced material: blood T cells: a sorted CD56 or NKG2C T cell subset, CD4+ or CD8+ T cells, or bulk PBMC T cells (not recorded which). The sequence came from a woman aged 50 to 60 in good health. The CDR3 protein is CASSPYTLREPDIEAFF.